This T cell receptor (beta chain) appears in the sequencing data of a study of blood T cell repertoires in COVID-19. Background on the study: The study drew acute and convalescent COVID-19 samples from the United States, Italy and Spain. PBMCs, B-cell-depleted T cells, or T cells were the source of the cDNA or gDNA that made up the material.

The CDR3 length is 16 residues. Deletions cut 1 base from V and 2 bases from J, with 12 bases between. Germline loops: CDR1 LGHDT, CDR2 YNNKEL (reference sequence). In the source study's methods: Reference gene primer amplification gave nucleated cell count estimates. The table came from immunoSEQ multiplex PCR; TCRdb's copy has only in-frame clones and leaves some out. V and J calls and clone size follow that table, whereas D and trimming were derived from the DNA. The sample lists 310,000 or so clones, roughly 86% occurring once. The chain employs TRBV3-1 (or the pseudogene TRBV3-2) and TRBJ1-3, with unresolved D. The source material was peripheral blood. This sequence was found in a woman in her 30s who had recovered from COVID-19. The CDR3 DNA sequence: TGTGCCAGCAGCCAAGTTCCAGGTATGGCTGGAAACACCATATATTTT. This codes for CASSQVPGMAGNTIYF.